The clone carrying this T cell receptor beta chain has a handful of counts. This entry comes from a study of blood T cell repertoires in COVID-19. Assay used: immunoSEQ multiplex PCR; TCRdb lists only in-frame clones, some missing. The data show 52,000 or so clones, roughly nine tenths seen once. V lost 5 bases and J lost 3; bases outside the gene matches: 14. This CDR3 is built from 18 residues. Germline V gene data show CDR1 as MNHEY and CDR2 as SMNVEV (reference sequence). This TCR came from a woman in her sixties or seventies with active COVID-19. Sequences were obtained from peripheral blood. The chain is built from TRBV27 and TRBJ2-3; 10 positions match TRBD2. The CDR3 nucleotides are TGTGCCAGCAGTACCCAAGGAGCGGGAGGGCTGGAGACAGATACGCAGTATTTT. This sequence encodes CASSTQGAGGLETDTQYF.